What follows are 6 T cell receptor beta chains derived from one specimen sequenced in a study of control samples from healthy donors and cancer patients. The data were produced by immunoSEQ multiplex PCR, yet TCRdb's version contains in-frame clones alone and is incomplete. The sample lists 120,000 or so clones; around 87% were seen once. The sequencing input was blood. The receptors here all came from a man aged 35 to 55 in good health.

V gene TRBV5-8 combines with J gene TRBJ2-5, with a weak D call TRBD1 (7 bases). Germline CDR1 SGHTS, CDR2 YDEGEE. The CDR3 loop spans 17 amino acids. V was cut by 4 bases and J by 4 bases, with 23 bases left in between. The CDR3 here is CASSIYRQGGRRETQYF. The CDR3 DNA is TGTGCCAGCAGCATATATCGACAGGGAGGTCGACGAGAGACCCAGTACTTC.

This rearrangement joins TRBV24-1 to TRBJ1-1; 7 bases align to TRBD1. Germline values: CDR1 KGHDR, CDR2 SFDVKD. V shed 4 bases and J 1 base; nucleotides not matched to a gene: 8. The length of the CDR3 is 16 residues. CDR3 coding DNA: TGTGCCACCAGTGACACAGGGGCCCACGGGAACACTGAAGCTTTCTTT. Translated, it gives CATSDTGAHGNTEAFF.

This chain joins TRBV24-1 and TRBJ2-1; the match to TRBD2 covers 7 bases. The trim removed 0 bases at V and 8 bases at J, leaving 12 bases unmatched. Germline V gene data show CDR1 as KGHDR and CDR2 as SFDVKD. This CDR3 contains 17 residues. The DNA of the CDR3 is TGTGCCACCAGTGATTTGGTGCGCGGGGGTTGGTCACATGAGCAGTTCTTC. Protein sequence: CATSDLVRGGWSHEQFF.

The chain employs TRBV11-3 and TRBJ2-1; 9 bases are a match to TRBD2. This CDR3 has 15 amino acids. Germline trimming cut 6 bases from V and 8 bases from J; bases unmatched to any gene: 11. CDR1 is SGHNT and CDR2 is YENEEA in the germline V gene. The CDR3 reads CASRRLSGGGHEQFF. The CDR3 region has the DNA TGTGCCAGCAGGCGTCTTAGCGGGGGAGGCCATGAGCAGTTCTTC.

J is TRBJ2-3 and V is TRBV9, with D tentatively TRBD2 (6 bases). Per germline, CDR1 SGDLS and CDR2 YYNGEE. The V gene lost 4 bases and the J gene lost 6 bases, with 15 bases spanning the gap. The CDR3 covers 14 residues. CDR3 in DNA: TGTGCCAGCAGCCCCGGGACTTCTGGCGATACGCAGTATTTT. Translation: CASSPGTSGDTQYF.

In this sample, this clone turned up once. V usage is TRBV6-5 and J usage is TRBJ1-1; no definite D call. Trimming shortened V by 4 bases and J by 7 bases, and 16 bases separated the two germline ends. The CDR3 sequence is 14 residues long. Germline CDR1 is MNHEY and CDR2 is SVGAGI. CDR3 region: CASSSRRVTVEAFF. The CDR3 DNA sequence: TGTGCCAGCAGTTCCCGCCGAGTCACTGTTGAAGCTTTCTTT.